The rows below give T cell receptor beta chains drawn from one sample of a study of CD4 T cells in relation to SARS-CoV-2 and coronaviruses. No antigens are known for them. Only in-frame clones appear in the TCRdb table, and some are missing; sequencing was by immunoSEQ multiplex PCR. The sample lists more than 25,000 clones, 72% occurring once. The source material was CD4+ T cells from PBMCs, cultured in vitro. These receptors were taken from a human donor in good health. CDR3s include the opening cysteine and the closing phenylalanine or tryptophan. A D gene is named only where the DNA matches it firmly. Size values are once, few and many counts, or a class for expanded clones, and some rows have none.

clone size,D gene,J gene,V gene,CDR3 protein,CDR3 DNA
once,NA,TRBJ1-4,TRBV7-2,CASSIWGADEKLFF,TGTGCCAGCAGTATCTGGGGGGCCGATGAAAAACTGTTTTTT
NA,NA,TRBJ1-1,TRBV18,CASSPYGGAGTEAFF,TGTGCCAGCTCCCCATATGGGGGGGCCGGCACTGAAGCTTTCTTT
NA,NA,TRBJ2-5,TRBV2,CASSGPPTGETQYF,TGTGCCAGCAGTGGCCCCCCAACCGGGGAGACCCAGTACTTC
NA,NA,TRBJ2-7,TRBV10-3,CAISGDRDQAGRRYEQYF,TGTGCCATCAGTGGAGACAGGGACCAGGCGGGACGTCGCTACGAGCAGTACTTC
NA,TRBD1,TRBJ1-3,TRBV30,CAWTGQGAGNTIYF,TGTGCCTGGACGGGACAGGGCGCTGGAAACACCATATATTTT
NA,NA,TRBJ2-1,TRBV12-3/TRBV12-4,CASSLNEQFF,TGTGCCAGCAGTTTGAATGAGCAGTTCTTC
few,TRBD2,TRBJ2-3,TRBV2,CASSVGLAGAHDTQYF,TGTGCCAGCAGTGTCGGACTAGCGGGAGCTCATGATACGCAGTATTTT
NA,TRBD1,TRBJ2-1,TRBV19,CATSSRDRSNNEQFF,TGTGCCACCTCCTCCCGGGACAGGAGCAACAATGAGCAGTTCTTC
NA,TRBD2,TRBJ2-3,TRBV10-2,CASRTSGGATDTQYF,TGCGCCAGCAGGACTAGCGGGGGGGCAACAGATACGCAGTATTTT
few,TRBD2,TRBJ2-3,TRBV5-1,CASSLVASGTDTQYF,TGCGCCAGCAGCTTGGTGGCTAGCGGGACAGATACGCAGTATTTT
few,NA,TRBJ1-4,TRBV19,CAITTWGDRNEKLFF,TGTGCCATTACGACATGGGGGGACCGGAATGAAAAACTGTTTTTT
few,TRBD2,TRBJ2-3,TRBV6-2/TRBV6-3,CASSPTSGRGTDTQYF,TGTGCCAGCAGCCCTACTAGCGGGAGGGGCACAGATACGCAGTATTTT
NA,NA,TRBJ1-2,TRBV6-5,CASRKTGRDYGYTF,TGTGCCAGCCGTAAAACAGGTCGGGACTATGGCTACACCTTC
NA,TRBD1,TRBJ1-1,TRBV5-1,CASGEGADTEAFF,TGCGCCAGCGGGGAGGGGGCGGACACTGAAGCTTTCTTT
NA,NA,TRBJ2-4,TRBV4-3,CASSQEGSGTKNIQYF,TGCGCCAGCAGCCAAGAAGGATCAGGCACGAAAAACATTCAGTACTTC
NA,TRBD1,TRBJ1-4,TRBV5-1,CASSLDRGGEKLFF,TGCGCCAGCAGCTTGGACAGGGGTGGTGAAAAACTGTTTTTT
few,NA,TRBJ1-3,TRBV18,CASSPEGNTIYF,TGTGCCAGCTCACCAGAGGGAAACACCATATATTTT
NA,TRBD1,TRBJ2-7,TRBV4-3,CASSQASPGQGFYEQYF,TGCGCCAGCAGCCAGGCCAGCCCGGGACAGGGGTTCTACGAGCAGTACTTC
NA,NA,TRBJ2-3,TRBV2,CASSWTGSSTDTQYF,TGTGCCAGCAGTTGGACTGGTTCGAGCACAGATACGCAGTATTTT
NA,NA,TRBJ2-1,TRBV20-1,CSASTRGLSYNEQFF,TGCAGTGCTAGTACGCGGGGGCTTTCCTACAATGAGCAGTTCTTC
NA,TRBD2,TRBJ2-1,TRBV7-6,CASSLARLAGGDEQFF,TGTGCCAGCAGCTTAGCGCGTCTAGCGGGGGGCGATGAGCAGTTCTTC
NA,NA,TRBJ2-7,TRBV11-2,CASSLLGEQYF,TGTGCCAGCAGCTTATTGGGCGAGCAGTACTTC
NA,TRBD1,TRBJ2-7,TRBV30,CAWRSGQGYEQYF,TGTGCCTGGCGATCTGGACAGGGCTACGAGCAGTACTTC